Below, 29 T cell receptor beta chains from the same sample are listed, as sequenced in a study of CD8 T cells in ankylosing spondylitis. General study findings and limits: Characteristic of ankylosing spondylitis blood, it appeared, was a TCR beta motif comprising fewer than 10 highly homologous variants.

These receptors lack a known antigen. TCRdb analysed the 5' RACE reads with MiXCR anew, one entry per CDR3 protein. The table has hundreds of thousands of distinct CDR3 sequences, approximately 12% seen once. Material for sequencing was blood, either unsorted or a sorted T cell fraction (not recorded which). The receptors were sampled from a male donor with ankylosing spondylitis.

The chain employs TRBV19 and TRBJ1-5; possible D gene TRBD1, 6 bases. Germline CDR1 is LNHDA and CDR2 is SQIVND (reference sequence). Trimming cost V 5 bases and J 4 bases, with 15 bases left between them. CDR3 size: 15 residues. Written as DNA, the CDR3 is TGTGCCAGTAGTTCCGGGACACTACAGAATCAGCCCCAGCATTTT. This codes for CASSSGTLQNQPQHF.

This clonotype has a count of ten or more. Germline and junction disagree at one end, which may indicate a read error. The genes are TRBV12-3 or TRBV12-4 and TRBJ1-1; TRBD1 might be the D (6 bases). The CDR3 extends over 14 amino acids. CDR3 bases: TGCGCCAGCAGCTTGGGACATCTGAACACTGAAGCTTTCTTT. Its translation: CASSLGHLNTEAFF.

This clonotype was found many times. The chain uses TRBV20-1 and TRBJ2-3; D is unresolved. The CDR3 covers 12 residues. The V end lost 1 base, the J end lost 1 base, and 3 bases lay between the germline ends. Per germline, CDR1 DFQATT and CDR2 SNEGSKA (reference sequence). The DNA for the CDR3 is TGCAGTGCTAGAGTAGGCACAGATACGCAGTATTTT. Its translation is CSARVGTDTQYF.

This clonotype was found many times. The chain recombines TRBV7-2 with TRBJ1-4, with D possibly TRBD1 on 5 matching bases. Trimming left V 1 base short and J 7 bases short, with 13 bases between. This CDR3 has 15 amino acids. Germline lookup yields CDR1 SGHTA and CDR2 FQGNSA. The CDR3 nucleotides read TGTGCCAGCAGCTTAGTGGCAGGGAGTGGTGAAAAACTGTTTTTT. It specifies CASSLVAGSGEKLFF.

The chain recombines TRBV5-1 with TRBJ1-3; 7 bases match TRBD1. This CDR3 is 16 amino acids long. The V gene end was trimmed by 0 bases and the J gene end by 3 bases; junction bases not matched to a gene: 6. CDR1 is SGHRS, CDR2 YFSETQ, per germline. As DNA, the CDR3 is TGCGCCAGCAGCTTGGCGGGACAGCAATTTGGAAACACCATATATTTT. It encodes CASSLAGQQFGNTIYF.

This clonotype was observed once. The chain uses TRBV5-6 and TRBJ2-1; the D is unclear. The CDR3 spans 15 residues. Germline loops: CDR1 SGHDT, CDR2 YYEEEE. V lost 4 bases and J 2 bases, leaving 13 bases between the germline ends. The CDR3 nucleotides are TGTGCCAGCAGCCTGGCCAGTGCCCCCTACAATGAGCAGTTCTTC. Encoded protein: CASSLASAPYNEQFF.

This clonotype showed up just a few times. The CDR3 nucleotides are TGTGCCAGCAGCGCCGGGACAGGGATGGGGCTCTATGGCTACACCTTC. This codes for CASSAGTGMGLYGYTF. The V call is TRBV5-6, the J call TRBJ1-2; 9 bases fit TRBD1. V shed 4 bases and J 4 bases; nucleotides not matched to a gene: 11. CDR1 and CDR2 from the germline V gene are SGHDT and YYEEEE. The CDR3 is 16 residues long.

This clonotype has just a few counts. The chain links TRBV6-1 to TRBJ2-7; a possible D gene is TRBD1 (6 bases). CDR3 length: 13 amino acids. Germline loops: CDR1 MNHNS, CDR2 SASEGT. Trimming removed 8 bases from V and 1 base from J, with 12 bases in between. The CDR3 loop is CASCPDRSYEQYF. In DNA, the CDR3 is TGTGCCAGCTGCCCGGACAGATCCTACGAGCAGTACTTC.

CDR3 protein: CASSSPRGSGGAGETQYF. In DNA, the CDR3 is TGTGCCAGCAGCTCCCCTCGGGGTAGCGGGGGGGCCGGGGAGACCCAGTACTTC. This chain uses TRBV11-2 with TRBJ2-5; the match to TRBD2 covers 11 bases. The V segment lost 4 bases and the J segment 5 bases; nucleotides outside the gene matches: 15. Germline values: CDR1 SGHAT, CDR2 FQNNGV. This CDR3 is built from 18 residues.

The table lists this clonotype with a few counts. J is TRBJ2-1 and V is TRBV12-5; TRBD1 might be the D (5 bases). This CDR3 has 14 residues. The germline V and J ends were trimmed by 5 bases and 5 bases, with 13 bases remaining between them. The germline V gene has CDR1 LGHNT and CDR2 FRNRAP. The CDR3 protein is CASGQGAGNNEQFF. CDR3 sequence (DNA): TGTGCTAGTGGTCAAGGGGCAGGCAACAATGAGCAGTTCTTC.

This chain joins TRBV5-1 and TRBJ2-2; tentative D call: TRBD2 (5 bases). The germline V and J ends were trimmed by 3 bases and 3 bases, with 12 bases remaining between them. Germline V CDR1 and CDR2: SGHRS, YFSETQ. The CDR3 is 15 residues long. CDR3 in amino acids: CASSSGRGYTGELFF. For the CDR3, the DNA is TGCGCCAGCAGCTCGGGGAGAGGGTACACCGGGGAGCTGTTTTTT.

In this sample, this clonotype turned up many times. The rearrangement uses TRBV12-3 or TRBV12-4 and TRBJ1-6; no clear D gene. CDR3 length: 14 amino acids. Trimming pared 1 base from V and 13 bases from J, leaving 14 bases between. The CDR3 DNA sequence: TGTGCCAGCAGTTTAGGGGCCAGCCCGGCGCCCCTCCACTTT. Its protein product is CASSLGASPAPLHF.

This clonotype has a count of ten or more. The chain couples TRBV7-2 to TRBJ2-3, with D possibly matching TRBD1 (5 bases). The CDR3 length is 15 residues. V lost 0 bases to trimming and J lost 0 bases, with 7 bases between them. Per the germline V gene, CDR1 is SGHTA and CDR2 is FQGNSA. This CDR3 reads CASSLAPGSTDTQYF. The CDR3, as DNA: TGTGCCAGCAGCTTAGCCCCAGGGAGCACAGATACGCAGTATTTT.

The V gene is TRBV20-1, the J gene TRBJ2-4, with unresolved D. V was shortened by 6 bases and J by 4 bases, with 16 bases between the two germline ends. Germline V CDR1 and CDR2: DFQATT, SNEGSKA (reference sequence). The CDR3 sequence is 14 residues long. The DNA for the CDR3 is TGCAGTGCCCCGGACCCCCTGTTGAAAAACATTCAGTACTTC. Translation gives CSAPDPLLKNIQYF.

This clonotype was recorded a few times. V usage is TRBV10-3 and J usage is TRBJ1-2; D might be TRBD1 (5 bases). CDR1 is ENHRY, CDR2 SYGVKD, per germline. The CDR3 spans 14 residues. Trimming shortened V by 3 bases and J by 8 bases, and 16 bases separated the two germline ends. CDR3 loop: CAISDVGTDRGYTF. The CDR3 nucleotides are TGTGCCATCAGTGATGTCGGGACGGATAGGGGCTACACCTTC.

The chain employs TRBV7-2 and TRBJ2-7; TRBD2 might be the D (5 bases). From germline, CDR1 is SGHTA and CDR2 FQGNSA. The CDR3 has 12 residues. V was shortened by 7 bases and J by 5 bases, with 12 bases between the two germline ends. Here the CDR3 DNA reads TGTGCCAGCACCATCGGGAATCACGAGCAGTACTTC. Translated, it gives CASTIGNHEQYF.

This clonotype was detected only once. The rearrangement links TRBV28 to TRBJ2-1; either TRBD1 or TRBD2 may supply D (5 bases each). Germline values: CDR1 MDHEN, CDR2 SYDVKM. Trimming pared 11 bases from V and 3 bases from J, leaving 11 bases between. The CDR3 is made up of 12 amino acids. The CDR3 spells CALGDGYNEQFF. The CDR3 DNA reads TGTGCCCTAGGGGACGGCTACAATGAGCAGTTCTTC.

The chain couples TRBV7-2 to TRBJ1-4, with unresolved D. Looked up from germline, CDR1 is SGHTA and CDR2 is FQGNSA. The CDR3 consists of 13 residues. The V end lost 0 bases, the J end lost 14 bases, and 13 bases lay between the germline ends. The CDR3 coding sequence is TGTGCCAGCAGCTTAGCTTTTTCGGGGTATCTGTTTTTT. Protein: CASSLAFSGYLFF. The entire variable domain, with the rest obtained from reference TRBV7-2 and TRBJ1-4, is as follows: GAGVSQSPSNKVTEKGKDVELRCDPISGHTALYWYRQSLGQGLEFLIYFQGNSAPDKSGLPSDRFSAERTGGSVSTLTIQRTQQEDSAVYLCASSLAFSGYLFFGSGTQLSVL.

At least ten counts were recorded for this clonotype. This rearrangement joins TRBV7-9 to TRBJ2-7, with TRBD2 as a possible D gene (5 bases). In germline, CDR1 is SEHNR, CDR2 FQNEAQ (reference sequence). The CDR3 totals 14 residues. V dropped 5 bases and J dropped 0 bases, with 11 bases sitting between them. CDR3 in amino acids: CASSLAGNSYEQYF. DNA of the CDR3: TGTGCCAGCAGCCTTGCCGGGAACTCCTACGAGCAGTACTTC.

The chain recombines TRBV4-2 with TRBJ2-1; the D gene is possibly TRBD1 (10 bases). Germline CDR1 and CDR2: LGHNA and YNFKEQ. Trimming took 4 bases from V and 5 from J, leaving 27 bases between them. This CDR3 region has 19 residues. CDR3 coding DNA: TGTGCCAGCAGCCGCAGGGACAGGGGCGGGAGGGCCGTAGACAATGAGCAGTTCTTC. It specifies CASSRRDRGGRAVDNEQFF.

This sequence joins TRBV6-2 or TRBV6-3 and TRBJ2-1, with TRBD2 as a possible D gene (6 bases). This CDR3 comprises 15 residues. Germline CDR1 reads MNHEY; CDR2 reads SVGEGT. V shed 5 bases and J shed 1 base, with 12 bases lying between them. CDR3 nucleotide sequence: TGTGCCAGCAGTAACCGGAGGGAATCCTACAATGAGCAGTTCTTC. This gives the protein CASSNRRESYNEQFF.

The CDR3 protein is CASSLFYGGSTEAFF. CDR3 DNA sequence: TGTGCCAGCAGCTTATTTTATGGGGGATCGACTGAAGCTTTCTTT. This chain uses TRBV5-8 with TRBJ1-1; D possibly corresponds to TRBD1 (5 bases). CDR3 length equals 15 residues. Trimming left V 2 bases short and J 5 bases short, with 16 bases between. From germline, CDR1 is SGHTS and CDR2 YDEGEE.

This chain joins TRBV27 and TRBJ2-3; D call uncertain. The CDR3 runs 15 residues. Germline V CDR1 and CDR2: MNHEY, SMNVEV (reference sequence). Trimming cost V 6 bases and J 2 bases, with 15 bases left between them. The CDR3 reads CASSRLTVDTDTQYF. Written as DNA, the CDR3 is TGTGCCAGCAGCCGGTTGACGGTAGACACAGATACGCAGTATTTT.

This clonotype was detected a few times. The chain employs TRBV24-1 and TRBJ2-3; D remains unclear. CDR1 is KGHDR and CDR2 is SFDVKD in the germline V gene. V gave up 1 base and J gave up 13 bases, with 17 bases separating them. This CDR3 comprises 14 residues. The CDR3 is CATSDFSLGSREYF. DNA of the CDR3: TGTGCCACCAGTGATTTTTCCCTTGGGTCACGGGAGTATTTT.

This clonotype has more than one count but fewer than ten. The V call is TRBV7-2, the J call TRBJ1-1; D ambiguous. Germline CDR1 is SGHTA and CDR2 is FQGNSA. Trimming removed 5 bases at V and 0 bases at J, with 10 bases between. CDR3 length: 14 amino acids. CDR3 region: CASSPHWVNTEAFF. The CDR3 bases are TGTGCCAGCAGCCCCCACTGGGTGAACACTGAAGCTTTCTTT.

This clonotype was seen a few times. The chain combines TRBV7-9 with TRBJ1-6, with unresolved D. The germline CDR1 and CDR2 sequences are SEHNR and FQNEAQ (reference sequence). The CDR3 is 12 amino acids. V gave up 11 bases and J gave up 4 bases, with 9 bases separating them. The CDR3 loop is CALGSYNSPLHF. DNA of the CDR3: TGTGCCCTCGGGTCTTATAATTCACCCCTCCACTTT.

The V gene is TRBV20-1, the J gene TRBJ2-7, with 9 positions matching TRBD1. V lost 4 bases and J lost 2; bases outside the gene matches: 6. This CDR3 is built from 14 residues. CDR1 DFQATT and CDR2 SNEGSKA come from the germline V gene (reference sequence). CDR3 DNA: TGCAGTGCTATCCCGGGACAGGGCGCCTACGAGCAGTACTTC. It is translated as CSAIPGQGAYEQYF.

The V and J genes are TRBV20-1 and TRBJ2-3; D ambiguous. The length of the CDR3 is 13 residues. V was shortened by 0 bases and J by 5 bases, with 9 bases between the two germline ends. CDR1 and CDR2 from the germline V gene are DFQATT and SNEGSKA (reference sequence). The CDR3 loop reads CSARDARIDTQYF. In DNA form, the CDR3 reads TGCAGTGCTAGAGATGCGCGTATAGATACGCAGTATTTT.

V gene TRBV7-9 combines with J gene TRBJ2-5, with D perhaps matching TRBD2 (6 bases). CDR1 is SEHNR, CDR2 FQNEAQ, per germline (reference sequence). With 5 bases removed from V and 5 bases from J, the gap between germline ends came to 18 bases. CDR3 length: 15 residues. The CDR3 spells CASSLLGSMGETQYF. The CDR3 DNA is TGTGCCAGCAGCCTACTCGGGAGCATGGGGGAGACCCAGTACTTC.